The clone carrying this TCR beta chain was recorded at least ten times. This sample was included in a study of control samples from healthy donors and cancer patients. Libraries were prepared by immunoSEQ multiplex PCR; TCRdb keeps only in-frame clonotypes and omits some of them. This sample yields roughly 100,000 clones, of which approximately 90% are seen a single time; under 20% belongs to the top ten. CDR3 length equals 14 residues. Between the trimmed V and J ends, which lost 4 bases and 2 bases, there was a span of 11 bases. The germline gives CDR1 SNHLY, CDR2 FYNNEI. This receptor was identified in a man between 60 and 70 years old with lung cancer. The genes are TRBV2 and TRBJ1-1; D is ambiguous. Material for sequencing was PBMCs. CDR3 residues: CASSVVRSNTEAFF. The CDR3 DNA reads TGTGCCAGCAGTGTAGTCAGAAGCAACACTGAAGCTTTCTTT. Full variable domain (rest looked up from reference TRBV2 and TRBJ1-1): EPEVTQTPSHQVTQMGQEVILRCVPISNHLYFYWYRQILGQKVEFLVSFYNNEISEKSEIFDDQFSVERPDGSNFTLKIRSTKLEDSAMYFCASSVVRSNTEAFFGQGTRLTVV.